This is a list of T cell receptor beta chains from one sample in a study of T cells in Graves' hyperthyroidism and ophthalmopathy. From the multiplex PCR reads, TCRdb called clonotypes with MiXCR, one entry per CDR3 protein. This sample yields 410,000 or so distinct CDR3 sequences, of which 14% to 15% are seen a single time; roughly an eighth belongs to the top ten. Material: blood. The receptors stem from a man between 18 and 35 years old with Graves' ophthalmopathy. CDR3s include the opening cysteine and the closing phenylalanine or tryptophan. The D gene is left open where the match is weak.

j_call v_call d_call cdr3_aa
TRBJ1-4 TRBV18 - CASSPRHSNEKLFF
TRBJ2-2 TRBV30 - CAQKGFTGELFF
TRBJ2-7 TRBV20-1 - CSANGGNPKEQYF
TRBJ2-1 TRBV5-1 - CASSFLDPGAYNEQFF
TRBJ2-1 TRBV5-8 TRBD2 CASGLALWREPYNEQFF
TRBJ1-1 TRBV6-5 - CASSYRSAAGEAFF
TRBJ2-7 TRBV25-1 - CASSEFLAQAYEQYF
TRBJ2-7 TRBV5-5 - CASSPTPGSYEQYF
TRBJ2-7 TRBV19 - CASSIVGAAGYEQYF
TRBJ2-1 TRBV27 TRBD1 CASSWGQGPGSYNEQFF
TRBJ1-3 TRBV7-9 - CASSTRATGNTIYF
TRBJ2-7 TRBV18 - CASSPPGAIYEQYF
TRBJ2-5 TRBV5-5 TRBD2 CASRWGPSGHQETQYF
TRBJ1-6 TRBV5-8 - CASSYSRRNSPLHF
TRBJ2-4 TRBV5-5 - CASSLSENIQYF
TRBJ1-2 TRBV29-1 - CSDTINYGYTF